The 13 T cell receptor beta chains reported below all come from one sample, sequenced in a study of blood T cell repertoires in COVID-19. Only in-frame clones appear in the TCRdb table, and some are missing; sequencing was by immunoSEQ multiplex PCR. The sample consists of around 130,000 clones, roughly four fifths of them appearing once. The sample consisted of PBMCs or T cells enriched from blood (not recorded which). All receptors come from a woman in her fifties or sixties with acute COVID-19.

This rearrangement joins TRBV3-1 (or the pseudogene TRBV3-2) to TRBJ2-7, with 8 bases lining up with TRBD1. Per the germline V gene, CDR1 is LGHDT and CDR2 is YNNKEL (reference sequence). The length of the CDR3 is 15 residues. Losses at the gene ends were 2 bases for V and 3 bases for J; bases not matched to a gene: 6. The CDR3 DNA follows: TGTGCCAGCAGCCAAAAGACAGGGGCCTGCTACGAGCAGTACTTC. This gives the protein CASSQKTGACYEQYF.

The rearrangement links TRBV30 to TRBJ2-5; 9 bases agree with TRBD1. The junction had 7 bases not matched to a gene; V was cut back by 1 base and J by 4 bases. Germline CDR1 is GTSNPN and CDR2 is SVGIG (reference sequence). The CDR3 loop spans 15 amino acids. CDR3 DNA sequence: TGTGCCTGGAGTGCACCCTCGACAGGGGGAGAGACCCAGTACTTC. The encoded protein is CAWSAPSTGGETQYF.

The chain employs TRBV19 and TRBJ2-7; TRBD1 agrees at 9 bases. The V gene end was trimmed by 7 bases and the J gene end by 0 bases; junction bases not matched to a gene: 7. The CDR3 runs to 15 residues. CDR1 and CDR2 (germline): LNHDA, SQIVND (reference sequence). CDR3 nucleotide sequence: TGTGCCAGTAAAGCCACAGGGGGCGGCTCCTACGAGCAGTACTTC. It encodes CASKATGGGSYEQYF.

This chain connects TRBV7-9 to TRBJ1-6, with 7 positions matching TRBD1. Per the germline V gene, CDR1 is SEHNR and CDR2 is FQNEAQ (reference sequence). V was clipped by 4 bases and J by 7 bases; unmatched bases: 10. CDR3 length equals 16 residues. The CDR3 coding sequence is TGTGCCAGCAGCTCCCCTCCGGGACAGCTGAATTCACCCCTCCACTTT. Translated: CASSSPPGQLNSPLHF.

The rearrangement links TRBV4-1 to TRBJ1-3; TRBD1 is a possible D gene (6 bases). Germline V gene sequence: CDR1 MGHRA, CDR2 YSYEKL. V lost 1 base and J 4 bases, leaving 11 bases between the germline ends. The CDR3 runs 15 residues. This CDR3 is CASSQVGTLGNTIYF. As DNA, the CDR3 is TGCGCCAGCAGCCAAGTGGGGACACTCGGAAACACCATATATTTT.

The chain uses TRBV30 and TRBJ1-4; 8 bases are shared with TRBD1. V gave up 1 base and J gave up 0 bases; unmatched junction bases: 13. CDR3 size: 19 residues. Germline V lookup: CDR1 GTSNPN, CDR2 SVGIG (reference sequence). CDR3 nucleotides: TGTGCCTGGAGTGGGACGACATGGACAGGGAGTTCAACTAATGAAAAACTGTTTTTT. It is translated as CAWSGTTWTGSSTNEKLFF.

This chain links TRBV2 with TRBJ1-5; 8 bases align to TRBD1. V shed 4 bases and J 15 bases; nucleotides not matched to a gene: 14. The V gene's germline CDR1 is SNHLY and CDR2 FYNNEI. CDR3 length: 14 residues. CDR3 DNA: TGTGCCAGCAGTGGACAGGGGCCGCCTTTCGTCTGGCATTTT. Translating gives CASSGQGPPFVWHF.

V is TRBV5-8 and J is TRBJ2-2; D might be TRBD2 (7 bases). Germline loops: CDR1 SGHTS, CDR2 YDEGEE. V lost 0 bases to trimming and J lost 7 bases, with 16 bases between them. The CDR3 is 16 amino acids. The CDR3 DNA follows: TGTGCCAGCAGCTTGGTCGGCGGGGGCGGGCACGGGGAGCTGTTTTTT. Residues: CASSLVGGGGHGELFF.

This sequence joins TRBV3-1 (or the pseudogene TRBV3-2) and TRBJ1-3; tentatively, D is TRBD1 (6 bases). The CDR3 contains 14 residues. Germline CDR1 LGHDT, CDR2 YNNKEL (reference sequence). Trimming left V 0 bases short and J 4 bases short, with 7 bases between. The CDR3 DNA sequence: TGTGCCAGCAGCCAAGACACAGGGGGAAACACCATATATTTT. This gives the protein CASSQDTGGNTIYF.

The rearrangement joins TRBV29-1 to TRBJ2-7; TRBD2 aligns across 8 bases. Germline loops: CDR1 SQVTM, CDR2 ANQGSEA. The CDR3 is made up of 12 amino acids. V was pared by 7 bases and J by 3 bases, with 5 bases of the junction left unmatched. The CDR3 DNA reads as TGCAGCGCCGGGACTAGTAACTACGAGCAGTACTTC. Protein sequence: CSAGTSNYEQYF.

The rearrangement uses TRBV5-1 and TRBJ2-7; 7 bases align to TRBD1. CDR3 length equals 12 residues. Germline loops: CDR1 SGHRS, CDR2 YFSETQ. J gave up 5 bases and V 4 bases, and 3 bases lay outside the gene matches. The CDR3 DNA reads TGCGCCAGCAGCCTAGACAGGGACGAGCAGTACTTC. Its protein product is CASSLDRDEQYF.

The rearrangement joins TRBV4-3 to TRBJ2-5; 11 bases align to TRBD1. V trimming: 2 bases; J trimming: 4 bases; junction bases outside the gene matches: 9. Germline assignment: CDR1 LGHNA and CDR2 YSLEER. The CDR3 runs 17 residues. DNA for the CDR3: TGCGCCAGCAGCCAATCCGCAGCCGGGACAGGGGGAGAGACCCAGTACTTC. Translated, it gives CASSQSAAGTGGETQYF.

The rearrangement joins TRBV7-9 to TRBJ2-1, with 10 bases matching TRBD2. The CDR3 length is 16 residues. Germline CDR1 and CDR2: SEHNR and FQNEAQ (reference sequence). Unmatched junction bases numbered 7, after V lost 5 bases and J lost 3 bases. The CDR3, as DNA: TGTGCCAGCAGCCTAAGGACTAGCGGATACTACAATGAGCAGTTCTTC. Protein product: CASSLRTSGYYNEQFF.